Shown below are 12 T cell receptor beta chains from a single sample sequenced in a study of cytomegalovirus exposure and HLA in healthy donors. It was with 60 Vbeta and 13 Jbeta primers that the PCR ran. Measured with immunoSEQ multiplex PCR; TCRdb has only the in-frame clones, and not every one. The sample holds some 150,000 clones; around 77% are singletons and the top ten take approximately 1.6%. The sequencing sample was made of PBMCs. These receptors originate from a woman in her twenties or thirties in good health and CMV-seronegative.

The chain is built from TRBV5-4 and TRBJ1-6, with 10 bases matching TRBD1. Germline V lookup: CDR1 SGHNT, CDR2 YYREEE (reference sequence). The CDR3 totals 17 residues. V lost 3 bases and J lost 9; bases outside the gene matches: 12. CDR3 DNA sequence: TGTGCCAGCAGCTCCCGACAGGGGGCAAGGGAAGGTTCACCCCTCCACTTT. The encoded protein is CASSSRQGAREGSPLHF.

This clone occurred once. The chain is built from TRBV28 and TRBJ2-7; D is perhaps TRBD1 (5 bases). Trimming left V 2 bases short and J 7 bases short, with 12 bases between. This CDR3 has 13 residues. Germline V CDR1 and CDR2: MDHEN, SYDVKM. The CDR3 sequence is CASSLVGVEEQYF. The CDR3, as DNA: TGTGCCAGCAGTTTAGTAGGGGTGGAAGAGCAGTACTTC.

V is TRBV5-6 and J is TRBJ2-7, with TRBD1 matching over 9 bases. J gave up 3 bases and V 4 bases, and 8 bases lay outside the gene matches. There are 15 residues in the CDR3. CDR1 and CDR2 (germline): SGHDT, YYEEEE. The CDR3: CASSGGPGQGYEQYF. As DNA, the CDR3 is TGTGCCAGCAGCGGAGGGCCGGGACAGGGCTACGAGCAGTACTTC.

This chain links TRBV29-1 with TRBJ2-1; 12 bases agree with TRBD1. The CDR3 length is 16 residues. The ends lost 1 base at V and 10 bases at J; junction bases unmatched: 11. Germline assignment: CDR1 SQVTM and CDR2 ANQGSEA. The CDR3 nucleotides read TGCAGCGTTGAAGCAAGTCCGGGACAGGGGGCTCTGGAGCAGTTCTTC. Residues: CSVEASPGQGALEQFF.

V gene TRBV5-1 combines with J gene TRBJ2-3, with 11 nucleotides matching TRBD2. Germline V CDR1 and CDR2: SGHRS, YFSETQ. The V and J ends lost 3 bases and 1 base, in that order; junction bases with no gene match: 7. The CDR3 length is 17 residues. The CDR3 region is CASSSEPGLAGTDTQYF. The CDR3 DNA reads TGCGCCAGCAGCTCGGAGCCGGGACTAGCGGGCACAGATACGCAGTATTTT.

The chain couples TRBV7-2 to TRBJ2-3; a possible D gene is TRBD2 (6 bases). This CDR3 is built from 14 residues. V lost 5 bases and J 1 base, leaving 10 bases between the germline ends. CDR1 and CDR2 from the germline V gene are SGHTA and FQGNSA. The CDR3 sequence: CASSPDYRTDTQYF. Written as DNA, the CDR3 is TGTGCCAGCAGCCCGGACTACCGCACAGATACGCAGTATTTT.

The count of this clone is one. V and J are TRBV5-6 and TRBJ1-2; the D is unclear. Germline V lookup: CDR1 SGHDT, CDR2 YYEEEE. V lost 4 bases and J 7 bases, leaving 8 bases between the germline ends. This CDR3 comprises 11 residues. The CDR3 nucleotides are TGTGCCAGCAGCCGGCGGTCTGGCTACACCTTC. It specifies CASSRRSGYTF.

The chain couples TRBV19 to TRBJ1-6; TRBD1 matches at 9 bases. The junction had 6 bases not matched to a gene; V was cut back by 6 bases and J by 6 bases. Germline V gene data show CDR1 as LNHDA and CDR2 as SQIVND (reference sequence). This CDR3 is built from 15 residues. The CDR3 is CASRPGQGRNSPLHF. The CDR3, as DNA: TGTGCCAGTAGACCGGGACAGGGACGTAATTCACCCCTCCACTTT.

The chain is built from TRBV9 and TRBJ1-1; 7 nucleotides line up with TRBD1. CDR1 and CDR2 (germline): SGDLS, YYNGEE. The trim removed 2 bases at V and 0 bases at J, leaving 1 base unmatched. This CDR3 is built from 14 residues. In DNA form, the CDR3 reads TGTGCCAGCAGCGTGGGACAGATGAACACTGAAGCTTTCTTT. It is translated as CASSVGQMNTEAFF.

CDR3 amino acids: CASSSVRGARAFF. The CDR3 bases are TGTGCCAGCAGCTCCGTGCGTGGGGCTAGAGCTTTCTTT. This chain joins TRBV7-2 and TRBJ1-1; D perhaps matches TRBD1 (5 bases). Per germline, CDR1 SGHTA and CDR2 FQGNSA. The CDR3 is 13 residues long. V lost 4 bases to trimming and J lost 10 bases, with 16 bases between them.

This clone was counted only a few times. This CDR3 is CATSSRDSQNTEAFF. The DNA of the CDR3 is TGTGCCACCAGCAGCAGGGACTCCCAAAACACTGAAGCTTTCTTT. This chain connects TRBV15 to TRBJ1-1, with D perhaps TRBD1 (5 bases). This CDR3 contains 15 residues. Germline V gene lookup returns CDR1 LNHNV and CDR2 YYDKDF (reference sequence). V lost 3 bases to trimming and J lost 2 bases, with 13 bases between them. The variable domain in full, with the rest retrieved from reference TRBV15 and TRBJ1-1, is DAMVIQNPRYQVTQFGKPVTLSCSQTLNHNVMYWYQQKSSQAPKLLFHYYDKDFNNEADTPDNFQSRRPNTSFCFLDIRSPGLGDTAMYLCATSSRDSQNTEAFFGQGTRLTVV.

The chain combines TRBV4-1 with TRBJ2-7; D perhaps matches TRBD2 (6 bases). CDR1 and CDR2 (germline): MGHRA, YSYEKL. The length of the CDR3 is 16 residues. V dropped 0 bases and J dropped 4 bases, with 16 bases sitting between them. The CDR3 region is CASSQELMGSGYEQYF. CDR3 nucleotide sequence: TGCGCCAGCAGCCAAGAGTTAATGGGTAGCGGATACGAGCAGTACTTC.